This T cell receptor beta chain was captured by sequencing in a study of blood T cell repertoires in COVID-19. Study in general: The origin of the acute and convalescent COVID-19 samples was the United States, Italy and Spain.

Clones were read by immunoSEQ multiplex PCR, and TCRdb kept only the in-frame ones, dropping some. The data show roughly 270,000 clones, with roughly 85% seen just once and approximately 5% held by the top ten. The V gene lost 5 bases and the J gene lost 7 bases, with 15 bases spanning the gap. The CDR3 contains 13 residues. CDR1 and CDR2 (germline): SGHAT, FQNNGV. The chain couples TRBV11-2 to TRBJ2-7; tentatively, D is TRBD1 (6 bases). This sequence was found in a man in his forties or fifties with active or convalescent COVID-19. Sequencing was done on a sample of peripheral blood. CDR3 amino acids: CASSRPTGREQYF. CDR3 nucleotide sequence: TGTGCCAGCAGCCGCCCGACAGGCCGTGAGCAGTACTTC.